The source of this T cell receptor beta chain is a study of blood T cell repertoires in COVID-19. Study details: Samples came from the United States, Italy and Spain, spanning acute and convalescent COVID-19.

Per the original methods: Estimation of nucleated cell counts relied on the amplification of reference gene primers. Sequencing used immunoSEQ multiplex PCR; TCRdb keeps in-frame clones, though not all of them. From that table come the V and J calls and clone size; the DNA was used to work out D and trimming. The table lists about 270,000 clones, approximately 83% of them singletons. V trimming: 6 bases; J trimming: 4 bases; junction bases outside the gene matches: 6. The germline gives CDR1 MNHEY, CDR2 SVGAGI. The CDR3 totals 13 residues. This clonotype originated in a woman aged 70 to 79 with acute or convalescent COVID-19. The genes are TRBV6-5 and TRBJ2-7; 7 nucleotides agree with TRBD2. The sample comprised peripheral blood. The CDR3 DNA reads TGTGCCAGCAGCCAGGGAGGGGAATACGAGCAGTACTTC. Amino acid sequence: CASSQGGEYEQYF.